This is a list of T cell receptor beta chains from one sample in a study of response to subunit inactivated influenza vaccine. Each CDR3 protein is one row after TCRdb ran MiXCR on the RT-PCR reads. The profile shows about 830,000 distinct CDR3 sequences, around 20% of them singletons. Sequencing used PBMCs from blood, obtained 4 to 6 days after vaccination. Receptors were obtained from a man in his fifties who received an inactivated influenza vaccine. Each CDR3 is given with its conserved first and last residue. Fields, in order: J gene, clone size, V gene, D gene, CDR3 protein, CDR3 DNA. D genes are given only for firm matches. Size tells how often a clone was seen (once, few, many) or the class of an expanded clone, and some rows leave it out.

j_call: TRBJ2-3
clone_size: -
v_call: TRBV4-3
d_call: -
cdr3_aa: CASSQFSVEGAPDTQYF
cdr3_nt: TGCGCCAGCAGCCAATTTTCTGTGGAGGGGGCCCCAGATACGCAGTATTTT

j_call: TRBJ1-5
clone_size: -
v_call: TRBV28
d_call: -
cdr3_aa: CASGSRARTAYFSNQPQHF
cdr3_nt: TGTGCCAGCGGCTCACGTGCGAGGACAGCGTACTTTAGCAATCAGCCCCAGCATTTT

j_call: TRBJ1-5
clone_size: -
v_call: TRBV20-1
d_call: TRBD1
cdr3_aa: CSASATGTGGRQPQHF
cdr3_nt: TGCAGTGCTAGCGCGACCGGGACAGGGGGTCGTCAGCCCCAGCATTTT

j_call: TRBJ1-1
clone_size: -
v_call: TRBV5-5
d_call: -
cdr3_aa: CASSRTVIANTEAFF
cdr3_nt: TGTGCCAGCAGCCGAACAGTGATAGCGAACACTGAAGCTTTCTTT

j_call: TRBJ2-3
clone_size: -
v_call: TRBV9
d_call: TRBD2
cdr3_aa: CASSVALGASGDTQYF
cdr3_nt: TGTGCCAGCAGCGTAGCTCTTGGGGCTAGCGGAGATACGCAGTATTTT

j_call: TRBJ1-2
clone_size: many
v_call: TRBV30
d_call: -
cdr3_aa: CACLGAYGYTF
cdr3_nt: TGTGCCTGTCTGGGGGCGTATGGCTACACCTTC

j_call: TRBJ2-7
clone_size: many
v_call: TRBV12-3/TRBV12-4
d_call: TRBD2
cdr3_aa: CASSQTSASYEQYF
cdr3_nt: TGTGCCAGCAGTCAGACTAGCGCATCCTACGAGCAGTACTTC

j_call: TRBJ2-7
clone_size: few
v_call: TRBV20-1
d_call: -
cdr3_aa: CSAQEGFASYEQYF
cdr3_nt: TGCAGTGCCCAGGAGGGATTCGCATCCTACGAGCAGTACTTC

j_call: TRBJ2-3
clone_size: -
v_call: TRBV2
d_call: -
cdr3_aa: CASIRMGDTQYF
cdr3_nt: TGTGCCAGCATAAGGATGGGGGATACGCAGTATTTT

j_call: TRBJ1-1
clone_size: -
v_call: TRBV28
d_call: -
cdr3_aa: CASSPRTPENTEAFF
cdr3_nt: TGTGCCAGCAGTCCAAGGACCCCTGAGAACACTGAAGCTTTCTTT

j_call: TRBJ2-7
clone_size: few
v_call: TRBV7-2
d_call: -
cdr3_aa: CASSLEAGVKYF
cdr3_nt: TGTGCCAGCAGCTTAGAGGCCGGGGTGAAGTACTTC

j_call: TRBJ2-4
clone_size: many
v_call: TRBV29-1
d_call: -
cdr3_aa: CSAGPRFSDIQYF
cdr3_nt: TGCAGCGCCGGCCCCCGTTTCAGTGACATTCAGTACTTC

j_call: TRBJ1-2
clone_size: few
v_call: TRBV20-1
d_call: -
cdr3_aa: CSARPSAYNYGYTF
cdr3_nt: TGCAGTGCTAGACCCTCGGCGTATAACTATGGCTACACCTTC

j_call: TRBJ2-3
clone_size: few
v_call: TRBV4-1
d_call: TRBD2
cdr3_aa: CASSQGRGGGGTQYF
cdr3_nt: TGCGCCAGCAGCCAAGGCCGGGGGGGCGGAGGTACGCAGTATTTT

j_call: TRBJ1-1
clone_size: -
v_call: TRBV29-1
d_call: TRBD1
cdr3_aa: CSAGRGDSRFSEAFF
cdr3_nt: TGCAGCGCCGGAAGGGGGGACAGCCGTTTCTCTGAAGCTTTCTTT

j_call: TRBJ1-4
clone_size: -
v_call: TRBV20-1
d_call: -
cdr3_aa: CSASRMNEKLFF
cdr3_nt: TGCAGTGCTAGCCGGATGAATGAAAAACTGTTTTTT

j_call: TRBJ1-2
clone_size: -
v_call: TRBV18
d_call: -
cdr3_aa: CASSPGPESYTF
cdr3_nt: TGTGCCAGCTCACCCGGGCCCGAAAGCTACACCTTC

j_call: TRBJ2-3
clone_size: -
v_call: TRBV30
d_call: -
cdr3_aa: CACYRADTQYF
cdr3_nt: TGTGCCTGTTACAGGGCAGATACGCAGTATTTT

j_call: TRBJ2-7
clone_size: few
v_call: TRBV4-1
d_call: -
cdr3_aa: CASSNSGQGSHEQYF
cdr3_nt: TGCGCCAGCAGCAACTCGGGGCAGGGCAGCCACGAGCAGTACTTC

j_call: TRBJ2-2
clone_size: few
v_call: TRBV4-1
d_call: -
cdr3_aa: CASSQEGGRITGELFF
cdr3_nt: TGCGCCAGCAGCCAAGAGGGTGGGAGGATCACCGGGGAGCTGTTTTTT

j_call: TRBJ2-3
clone_size: -
v_call: TRBV7-9
d_call: -
cdr3_aa: CASSSQGRLHSTDTQYF
cdr3_nt: TGTGCCAGCAGCTCACAAGGCCGACTCCATAGCACAGATACGCAGTATTTT

j_call: TRBJ2-7
clone_size: few
v_call: TRBV20-1
d_call: -
cdr3_aa: CSARMTDNYEQYF
cdr3_nt: TGCAGTGCTAGAATGACAGATAACTACGAGCAGTACTTC

j_call: TRBJ1-1
clone_size: -
v_call: TRBV12-3/TRBV12-4
d_call: -
cdr3_aa: CASTGVGATEAFF
cdr3_nt: TGTGCCAGCACCGGTGTGGGGGCCACTGAAGCTTTCTTT

j_call: TRBJ2-2
clone_size: many
v_call: TRBV5-1
d_call: -
cdr3_aa: CASSSTQGTGELFF
cdr3_nt: TGCGCCAGCAGCTCGACTCAGGGCACCGGGGAGCTGTTTTTT

j_call: TRBJ1-1
clone_size: -
v_call: TRBV12-3/TRBV12-4
d_call: -
cdr3_aa: CASSLAGRGAFF
cdr3_nt: TGTGCCAGCAGTTTAGCGGGCAGGGGAGCTTTCTTT

j_call: TRBJ1-1
clone_size: few
v_call: TRBV29-1
d_call: -
cdr3_aa: CSVGEAFF
cdr3_nt: TGCAGCGTGGGTGAAGCTTTCTTT

j_call: TRBJ2-5
clone_size: few
v_call: TRBV7-2
d_call: -
cdr3_aa: CASSLAQTGQETQYF
cdr3_nt: TGTGCCAGCAGCTTAGCGCAGACAGGCCAAGAGACCCAGTACTTC

j_call: TRBJ2-3
clone_size: -
v_call: TRBV7-2
d_call: TRBD2
cdr3_aa: CASSLGWGGSTDTQYF
cdr3_nt: TGTGCCAGCAGCTTAGGGTGGGGGGGGAGCACAGATACGCAGTATTTT